This T cell receptor beta chain was sequenced for a study of blood T cell repertoires in COVID-19. This CDR3 contains 13 residues. Germline V gene data show CDR1 as MNHEY and CDR2 as SVGAGI. V lost 8 bases and J lost 3, with 11 bases in between. Clones were read by immunoSEQ multiplex PCR, and TCRdb kept only the in-frame ones, dropping some. The data hold about 310,000 clones, with around nine tenths observed a single time. The sequencing sample was made of peripheral blood. V usage is TRBV6-5 and J usage is TRBJ1-5; a possible D gene is TRBD1 (5 bases). This clonotype was obtained from a man aged 70-80 years with acute or convalescent COVID-19. CDR3 in amino acids: CASETANNQPQHF. Written as DNA, the CDR3 is TGTGCCAGCGAGACAGCAAACAATCAGCCCCAGCATTTT.